The clone carrying this T cell receptor beta chain came up once. The junction and the germline gene differ at one end; a read error may be behind it. Authors' data handling: From reference gene primer amplification, estimates of nucleated cell counts were derived. The repertoire was sequenced with immunoSEQ multiplex PCR; TCRdb's copy has only in-frame clones and lacks some. Clone size and the V and J calls come from that table; the DNA yielded D and trimming. The table shows about 140,000 clones, with roughly 86% occurring only once. These data belong to a study of blood T cell repertoires in COVID-19. Study-wide background: The origin of the acute and convalescent COVID-19 samples was the United States, Italy and Spain. PBMCs, B-cell-depleted T cells, or T cells provided the cDNA or gDNA that made up the material.

This CDR3 has 16 residues. This chain links TRBV5-3 with TRBJ1-6; D is undetermined. TRBV5-3 is identified as an open reading frame with a role that is uncertain. The sequenced sample consisted of peripheral blood. The clonotype comes from a woman aged 60-70 years with acute or convalescent COVID-19. This CDR3 reads CARQMRAGYYYSPLHF. Here the CDR3 DNA reads TGTGCCAGACAAATGAGGGCCGGCTACTACTATTCCCCCCTCCACTTT.